These 21 T cell receptor beta chains were sequenced from one sample in a study of T cell repertoires in cytomegalovirus infection. TCRdb reprocessed the reads via MiXCR and lists one record per CDR3 protein. Of about 300,000 distinct CDR3 sequences listed, around 10% are singletons. The specimen was PBMCs. The receptors were gathered from a human donor in good health (CMV status not recorded). Some clones in this sample may be carry-over from other donors' samples.

This clonotype was observed at least ten times. The chain is built from TRBV20-1 and TRBJ1-1; a possible D gene is TRBD1 (5 bases). V was trimmed by 5 bases and J by 1 base, leaving 8 bases between them. The CDR3 sequence is 12 residues long. The germline V gene encodes CDR1 DFQATT and CDR2 SNEGSKA (reference sequence). The CDR3 reads CSAGQPNTEAFF. The DNA for the CDR3 is TGCAGTGCTGGACAACCGAACACTGAAGCTTTCTTT.

This clonotype was detected many times. The gene calls are TRBV7-2 and TRBJ2-7; TRBD1 aligns across 12 bases. In germline, CDR1 is SGHTA, CDR2 FQGNSA. There are 16 residues in the CDR3. The J segment lost 7 bases and the V segment lost 5 bases, leaving 12 bases of the junction unmatched. CDR3 region: CASSLGPGQGAREQYV. CDR3 DNA sequence: TGTGCCAGCAGCCTAGGGCCGGGACAGGGGGCTAGAGAGCAGTACGTC.

This clonotype has more than one count but fewer than ten. This chain links TRBV20-1 with TRBJ1-3; D ambiguous. This CDR3 has 15 amino acids. The germline V and J ends were trimmed by 6 bases and 0 bases, with 15 bases remaining between them. Germline CDR1 and CDR2: DFQATT and SNEGSKA (reference sequence). CDR3 sequence (DNA): TGCAGTGCCCCGTCGAGAGACATCTCTGGAAACACCATATATTTT. It yields the protein CSAPSRDISGNTIYF.

This clonotype was seen repeatedly, ten times or more. The chain is built from TRBV14 and TRBJ1-5, with no clear D. The germline V gene encodes CDR1 SGHDN and CDR2 FVKESK. CDR3 length equals 14 residues. Trimming shortened V by 0 bases and J by 5 bases, and 8 bases separated the two germline ends. The CDR3 DNA sequence: TGTGCCAGCAGCCAAGAGGGCGAAGATCAGCCCCAGCATTTT. It is translated as CASSQEGEDQPQHF.

This clonotype was observed many times. J is TRBJ2-3 and V is TRBV2; 9 nucleotides agree with TRBD1. V lost 5 bases, J lost 3 bases, and 6 bases stayed unmatched. Germline loops: CDR1 SNHLY, CDR2 FYNNEI. The CDR3 runs 15 residues. CDR3 DNA sequence: TGTGCCAGCAGTCCGACAGGGGGTCCGACAGATACGCAGTATTTT. Translation: CASSPTGGPTDTQYF.

This clonotype came up many times. J is TRBJ2-2 and V is TRBV7-3; TRBD2 is a possible D gene (6 bases). Germline CDR1 reads SGHTA; CDR2 reads FQGTGA. This CDR3 contains 15 residues. V gave up 6 bases and J gave up 2 bases, with 13 bases separating them. The CDR3 sequence is CASRPAGTNTGELFF. CDR3 DNA: TGTGCCAGCAGACCCGCCGGGACTAACACCGGGGAGCTGTTTTTT.

This clonotype was detected many times. The rearrangement links TRBV20-1 to TRBJ1-6; the match to TRBD1 covers 7 bases. The CDR3 extends over 16 amino acids. Looked up from germline, CDR1 is DFQATT and CDR2 is SNEGSKA (reference sequence). V lost 6 bases to trimming and J lost 2 bases; unmatched junction nucleotides: 10. DNA for the CDR3: TGCAGTGCCCGCCACAGGGGAGAAGCCTATAATTCACCCCTCCACTTT. Its protein is CSARHRGEAYNSPLHF.

This clonotype appeared many times. The chain couples TRBV19 to TRBJ2-1, with 8 bases fitting TRBD2. V lost 6 bases and J lost 7; bases outside the gene matches: 8. Looked up from germline, CDR1 is LNHDA and CDR2 is SQIVND (reference sequence). There are 14 residues in the CDR3. The CDR3 here is CASRGPGGLNEQFF. DNA of the CDR3: TGTGCCAGTAGGGGACCGGGGGGGCTAAATGAGCAGTTCTTC.

This clonotype was detected many times. The chain joins TRBV6-2 or TRBV6-3 to TRBJ2-1; D may be TRBD1 (5 bases). This CDR3 comprises 15 residues. CDR1 MNHEY and CDR2 SVGEGT come from the germline V gene. The ends were cut back, 6 bases at V and 7 bases at J, with 19 bases in the middle. Here the CDR3 reads CASSLGLWGRNEQFF. CDR3 DNA sequence: TGTGCCAGCAGCCTCGGCTTGTGGGGCCGGAATGAGCAGTTCTTC.

This clonotype appeared many times. This chain uses TRBV7-8 with TRBJ2-1; 9 nucleotides agree with TRBD1. The junction had 3 bases not matched to a gene; V was cut back by 3 bases and J by 3 bases. The CDR3 contains 15 residues. Germline V lookup: CDR1 SGHVS, CDR2 FQNEAQ. In DNA, the CDR3 is TGTGCCAGCAGCTTGGGGACAGGGCTCTACAATGAGCAGTTCTTC. Translating gives CASSLGTGLYNEQFF.

This clonotype was seen repeatedly, ten times or more. In nucleotides, the CDR3 is TGTGCCAGCAGTTCCCCTGAAAGAATACAGCCCCAGCATTTT. It translates to CASSSPERIQPQHF. This sequence joins TRBV28 and TRBJ1-5; no reliable D call. Germline CDR1 reads MDHEN; CDR2 reads SYDVKM. The CDR3 spans 14 residues. Trimming stripped 4 bases from V and 7 bases from J, with 14 bases between. Together with reference TRBV28 and TRBJ1-5, the CDR3 gives the full variable domain: DVKVTQSSRYLVKRTGEKVFLECVQDMDHENMFWYRQDPGLGLRLIYFSYDVKMKEKGDIPEGYSVSREKKERFSLILESASTNQTSMYLCASSSPERIQPQHFGDGTRLSIL.

This clonotype was recorded many times. The rearrangement links TRBV15 to TRBJ1-1; D remains ambiguous. Germline V gene sequence: CDR1 LNHNV, CDR2 YYDKDF (reference sequence). The CDR3 length is 13 residues. V was pared by 3 bases and J by 1 base, with 6 bases between. CDR3 in DNA: TGTGCCACCAGCAGGAGACAGAACACTGAAGCTTTCTTT. This encodes CATSRRQNTEAFF.

This chain joins TRBV13 and TRBJ1-2; D is unclear. The germline V gene encodes CDR1 PRHDT and CDR2 FYEKMQ (reference sequence). There are 14 residues in the CDR3. Trimming pared 6 bases from V and 7 bases from J, leaving 18 bases between. The CDR3 DNA follows: TGTGCCAGCAGAAGCGTAAACGTTTTCCGTGGCTACACCTTC. Its protein product is CASRSVNVFRGYTF.

This clonotype was counted a few times. The V gene is TRBV5-1, the J gene TRBJ1-1, with D perhaps matching TRBD1 (5 bases). This CDR3 spans 14 amino acids. The germline V gene has CDR1 SGHRS and CDR2 YFSETQ. The ends were cut back, 4 bases at V and 7 bases at J, with 17 bases in the middle. The CDR3 DNA is TGCGCCAGCAGCCAGAGACCCGGGGGTTTTGAAGCTTTCTTT. Protein product: CASSQRPGGFEAFF.

This clonotype has just a few counts. The chain combines TRBV5-1 with TRBJ2-5; the D gene is possibly TRBD2 (6 bases). V was cut by 0 bases and J by 5 bases, with 17 bases left in between. The length of the CDR3 is 16 residues. Germline CDR1 reads SGHRS; CDR2 reads YFSETQ. Written as DNA, the CDR3 is TGCGCCAGCAGCTTGGGGGGGACTCTTCTTAAGGAGACCCAGTACTTC. Its protein product is CASSLGGTLLKETQYF.

At least ten counts were recorded for this clonotype. The chain couples TRBV7-2 to TRBJ2-6; 9 positions match TRBD1. The V and J ends lost 5 bases and 4 bases, in that order; junction bases with no gene match: 12. The CDR3 has 18 amino acids. The germline gives CDR1 SGHTA, CDR2 FQGNSA. The CDR3 sequence is CASSGWGQGRLGANVLTF. CDR3 nucleotides: TGTGCCAGCAGCGGATGGGGACAGGGACGGTTAGGGGCCAACGTCCTGACTTTC.

This clonotype was counted at least ten times. The chain combines TRBV6-1 with TRBJ1-1; D is perhaps TRBD1 (5 bases). This CDR3 contains 14 residues. The germline gives CDR1 MNHNS, CDR2 SASEGT. V was trimmed by 8 bases and J by 4 bases, leaving 17 bases between them. The CDR3 region is CASWQGGVVTEAFF. For the CDR3, the DNA is TGTGCCAGCTGGCAGGGCGGGGTAGTCACTGAAGCTTTCTTT.

The chain joins TRBV20-1 to TRBJ2-2; a possible D gene is TRBD2 (5 bases). The CDR3 is made up of 14 amino acids. In germline, CDR1 is DFQATT, CDR2 SNEGSKA (reference sequence). Trimming removed 6 bases at V and 0 bases at J, with 11 bases between. Written as DNA, the CDR3 is TGCAGTGCAGAGGTGGGAGCGAACACCGGGGAGCTGTTTTTT. Its protein product is CSAEVGANTGELFF.

This clonotype was recorded at least ten times. The chain employs TRBV2 and TRBJ1-1; perhaps TRBD1 as D (6 bases). Looked up from germline, CDR1 is SNHLY and CDR2 is FYNNEI. This CDR3 has 13 amino acids. Trimming stripped 10 bases from V and 1 base from J, with 13 bases between. The DNA for the CDR3 is TGTGCCACCTCACAGGGTGAGAACACTGAAGCTTTCTTT. As protein: CATSQGENTEAFF.

Many counts were recorded for this clonotype. The genes are TRBV5-4 and TRBJ2-5, with 8 positions matching TRBD1. Germline V lookup: CDR1 SGHNT, CDR2 YYREEE (reference sequence). The length of the CDR3 is 18 residues. The V and J ends lost 4 bases and 5 bases, in that order; junction bases with no gene match: 19. The CDR3 DNA follows: TGTGCCAGCAGCCGGGAACTTGGGACAGGTCTTGGGGGGGAGACCCAGTACTTC. This encodes CASSRELGTGLGGETQYF.

This clonotype has ten or more counts. This chain uses TRBV4-1 with TRBJ2-7; 8 nucleotides match TRBD1. Germline CDR1 reads MGHRA; CDR2 reads YSYEKL. J lost 0 bases, V lost 1 base, and 5 bases had no gene match. The CDR3 is 16 residues long. The CDR3 nucleotides read TGCGCCAGCAGCCAAGGACAGGGGCCCAGCTCCTACGAGCAGTACGTC. Translating gives CASSQGQGPSSYEQYV.